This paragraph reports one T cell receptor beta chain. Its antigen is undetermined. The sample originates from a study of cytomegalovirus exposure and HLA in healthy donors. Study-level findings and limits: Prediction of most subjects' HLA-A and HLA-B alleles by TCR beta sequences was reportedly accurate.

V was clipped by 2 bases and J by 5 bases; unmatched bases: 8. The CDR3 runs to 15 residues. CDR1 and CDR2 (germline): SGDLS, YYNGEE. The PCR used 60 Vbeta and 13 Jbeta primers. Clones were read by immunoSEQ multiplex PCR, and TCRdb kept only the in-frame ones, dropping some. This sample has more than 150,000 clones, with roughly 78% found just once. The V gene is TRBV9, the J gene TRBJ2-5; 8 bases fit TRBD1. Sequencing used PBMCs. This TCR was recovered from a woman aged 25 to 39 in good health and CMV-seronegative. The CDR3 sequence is CASSVGTGVRETQYF. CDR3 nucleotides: TGTGCCAGCAGCGTCGGGACAGGAGTGAGGGAGACCCAGTACTTC.